Given below is one T cell receptor beta chain in context. Its antigen remains unidentified. No clone much larger than this one lies a single base away; base qualities are absent. Collaborating institutions collected whole blood in K2EDTA tubes following their own protocols. For TCRbeta analysis, collaborator samples were shipped as frozen whole blood, as isolated PBMCs, or as DNA extracted from either sample type. The data originate from a study of blood T cell repertoires in COVID-19 (dated by TCRdb to 2019 to 2021). The study in broad terms: Samples covering the acute and convalescent phases of COVID-19 were provided by collaborators in the United States, Italy and Spain. The prospective study material was composed of cDNA or gDNA derived from T cells, B-cell-depleted T cells, or PBMCs. Deeply sampled blood TCRbeta repertoires from subjects exposed to, actively infected with, or recovered from COVID-19 were included in the dataset. A freely available public database, intended as a resource for researchers studying the immune response to SARS-CoV-2, is where the repertoires were released. The samples were drawn from two sources: the first 160 participants of the ongoing ImmuneRACE study, and over 950 subjects contributed by 6 global collaborators. A de-identified subject ID, COVID-19 status, age in years and sex were almost always included in the sample metadata. Where HLA class I and class II types were available, the types were taken from metadata supplied by the sample provider, not from assay-based typing. Study-level results and caveats: The amount of clinical and demographic metadata varied by source and participant and was provided uncurated.

TCRbeta CDR3 regions were amplified from genomic DNA by means of the immunoSEQ Assay, a bias-controlled multiplex PCR. The authors' pipeline ran thus. Nucleated cell counts per sample were estimated from amplification of reference gene primers within the assay. To quantify the absolute abundance of each unique TCRbeta CDR3 rearrangement, sequence reads were collapsed and filtered. Productive Simpson clonality was computed per sample as the square root of Simpson's diversity index over productive rearrangements. In its TCRdb copy, this immuneACCESS table keeps in-frame sequences only and misses some clones. Where compared with another copy, unresolved V genes explain less than half of these, and the others have no known cause. V and J calls and clone size are copied from that table; D and trimming were computed from the DNA. The sample table holds around 300,000 clones, of which approximately 85% were seen once. Together, the top ten hold 6% to 9% of the sample.

V is shortened by 3 bases, J by 13 bases, and the region joining them spans 16 bases. The CDR3 starts with the cysteine, ends with the phenylalanine, and has 14 residues. Only the CDR3 DNA stays, 42 bases, in frame from base 1. In the germline V gene, CDR1 corresponds to MNHNS and CDR2 to SASEGT. The sequenced material came from peripheral blood. This sequence uses TRBV6-1 and TRBJ1-6, with no confidently assigned D gene. This sequence originates from a human donor in a cohort sampled during active COVID-19. The nucleotides read TGTGCCAGCAGTGAGGGGAGGAATCTCCTTCCCCTCCACTTT. Translated, it gives CASSEGRNLLPLHF.